These 23 T cell receptor beta chains came from one sample sequenced in a study of blood T cell repertoires in COVID-19. TCRdb's table, derived via immunoSEQ multiplex PCR, lists solely in-frame clones and lacks some. The table lists about 160,000 clones, 75% to 90% of them singletons, with around 15% in the top ten. Material for sequencing was peripheral blood. The receptors here all came from a man aged 18 to 29 with COVID-19, enrolled during active disease.

This chain uses TRBV29-1 with TRBJ2-1; a possible D gene is TRBD2 (6 bases). Trimming removed 2 bases at V and 0 bases at J, with 8 bases between. Per the germline V gene, CDR1 is SQVTM and CDR2 is ANQGSEA. The CDR3 is 14 amino acids. The CDR3 DNA is TGCAGCGTTGAACGAGCGGGCTCCTACAATGAGCAGTTCTTC. Protein sequence: CSVERAGSYNEQFF.

The CDR3 here is CASQTTGQELFF. CDR3 DNA: TGTGCCAGTCAAACCACCGGACAGGAACTGTTTTTT. J is TRBJ1-4 and V is TRBV28; 7 bases map to TRBD1. The CDR3 loop spans 12 amino acids. V was pared by 9 bases and J by 12 bases, with 10 bases of the junction left unmatched. Per germline, CDR1 MDHEN and CDR2 SYDVKM.

The CDR3: CAARGFGGGELFF. CDR3 in DNA: TGTGCCGCGCGGGGGTTTGGTGGCGGGGAGCTGTTTTTT. V usage is TRBV25-1 and J usage is TRBJ2-2; 7 bases agree with TRBD2. V trimming: 11 bases; J trimming: 7 bases; junction bases outside the gene matches: 10. This CDR3 is built from 13 residues. Germline V CDR1 and CDR2: MGHDK, SYGVNS.

The chain is built from TRBV6-2 or TRBV6-3 and TRBJ1-2; D is unclear. V lost 6 bases to trimming and J lost 5 bases, with 16 bases between them. The V gene's germline CDR1 is MNHEY and CDR2 SVGEGT. This CDR3 comprises 14 residues. CDR3 region: CASSHTYKTYGYTF. CDR3 DNA sequence: TGTGCCAGCAGCCACACCTACAAGACTTATGGCTACACCTTC.

The V call is TRBV5-1, the J call TRBJ2-1; 8 nucleotides match TRBD2. Losses at the gene ends were 0 bases for V and 14 bases for J; bases not matched to a gene: 1. Germline V gene lookup returns CDR1 SGHRS and CDR2 YFSETQ. The CDR3 consists of 11 residues. The CDR3 reads CASSLAGGKFF. CDR3 in DNA: TGCGCCAGCAGCTTGGCGGGGGGGAAGTTCTTC.

The rearrangement uses TRBV28 and TRBJ2-1; 12 bases fit TRBD2. This CDR3 comprises 15 residues. Trimming took 5 bases from V and 8 from J; bases not matched to a gene: 7. Germline lookup yields CDR1 MDHEN and CDR2 SYDVKM. The DNA of the CDR3 is TGTGCCAGCAGTACCCGACTAGCGGGAGAACATGAGCAGTTCTTC. It is translated as CASSTRLAGEHEQFF.

J is TRBJ2-5 and V is TRBV9; tentatively, D is TRBD1 (6 bases). CDR1 is SGDLS and CDR2 is YYNGEE in the germline V gene. Deletions cut 0 bases from V and 3 bases from J, with 15 bases between. The CDR3 is made up of 16 amino acids. CDR3 coding DNA: TGTGCCAGCAGCGTAGATGTGGGACACCCTAAAGAGACCCAGTACTTC. Translating it yields CASSVDVGHPKETQYF.

The chain uses TRBV4-3 and TRBJ2-1, with 10 bases identical to TRBD2. This CDR3 spans 16 amino acids. Trimming took 1 base from V and 9 from J; bases not matched to a gene: 9. The germline CDR1 and CDR2 sequences are LGHNA and YSLEER. CDR3 DNA sequence: TGCGCCAGCAGCCAAGTTCCAGCGGGAGGGCGCGTTGAGCAGTTCTTC. It specifies CASSQVPAGGRVEQFF.

V usage is TRBV5-4 and J usage is TRBJ1-2, with 9 bases aligning to TRBD1. The V and J ends lost 4 bases and 8 bases, in that order; junction bases with no gene match: 12. Germline V gene data show CDR1 as SGHNT and CDR2 as YYREEE (reference sequence). This CDR3 region has 15 residues. The DNA of the CDR3 is TGTGCCAGCAGCACAAACAGGGGGCGCATCTCGGGCTACACCTTC. It translates to CASSTNRGRISGYTF.

This rearrangement joins TRBV11-3 to TRBJ2-2, with D possibly TRBD2 on 6 matching bases. Germline V CDR1 and CDR2: SGHNT, YENEEA. Trimming took off 5 bases at V and 1 base at J, with 11 bases between the two ends. There are 15 residues in the CDR3. In nucleotides, the CDR3 is TGTGCCAGCAGCAAGACTAGAGGGAACACCGGGGAGCTGTTTTTT. It translates to CASSKTRGNTGELFF. The complete variable domain, with remaining parts taken from reference TRBV11-3 and TRBJ2-2, reads EAGVVQSPRYKIIEKKQPVAFWCNPISGHNTLYWYLQNLGQGPELLIRYENEEAVDDSQLPKDRFSAERLKGVDSTLKIQPAELGDSAVYLCASSKTRGNTGELFFGEGSRLTVL.

The chain joins TRBV10-1 to TRBJ2-7, with D possibly TRBD1 on 5 matching bases. CDR3 length: 14 amino acids. V shed 5 bases and J shed 2 bases, with 13 bases lying between them. Germline CDR1 WNHNN, CDR2 SYGVQD (reference sequence). CDR3 DNA sequence: TGCGCCAGCAGTCCCTCGGACACTGCCTACGAGCAGTACTTC. Its protein is CASSPSDTAYEQYF.

The chain is built from TRBV27 and TRBJ2-2, with 8 bases aligning to TRBD1. The CDR3 runs 16 residues. From germline, CDR1 is MNHEY and CDR2 SMNVEV (reference sequence). Losses at the gene ends were 7 bases for V and 2 bases for J; bases not matched to a gene: 9. The CDR3 DNA sequence: TGTGCCAGCACCATCAGACAGGGGCCAAACACCGGGGAGCTGTTTTTT. It specifies CASTIRQGPNTGELFF.

The chain joins TRBV5-5 to TRBJ2-6, with a possible D match to TRBD1 (6 bases). Germline-derived CDR1 and CDR2 are SGHKS and YYEKEE (reference sequence). V was shortened by 1 base and J by 0 bases, with 11 bases between the two germline ends. CDR3 length equals 17 residues. Written as DNA, the CDR3 is TGTGCCAGCAGCTTGTATGGACAGCTCTCTGGGGCCAACGTCCTGACTTTC. Protein sequence: CASSLYGQLSGANVLTF.

This chain uses TRBV6-1 with TRBJ1-6; no firm D call. CDR3 size: 14 residues. The germline V and J ends were trimmed by 3 bases and 3 bases, with 6 bases remaining between them. The V gene's germline CDR1 is MNHNS and CDR2 SASEGT. The CDR3 loop reads CASSDLSYNSPLHF. In DNA form, the CDR3 reads TGTGCCAGCAGTGATCTGAGCTATAATTCACCCCTCCACTTT.

This chain links TRBV29-1 with TRBJ2-7; maybe TRBD1 (6 bases). Germline assignment: CDR1 SQVTM and CDR2 ANQGSEA. The V end lost 0 bases, the J end lost 0 bases, and 12 bases lay between the germline ends. This CDR3 has 15 residues. As DNA, the CDR3 is TGCAGCGTTGAAGATCAGTGGACAGACTCCTACGAGCAGTACTTC. This gives the protein CSVEDQWTDSYEQYF.

As concerns this clone: A read error may account for a junction end that differs from germline. CDR3 sequence: CAWSVRGLGLRGEKLLF. The CDR3 DNA is TGTGCCTGGAGTGTACGGGGTCTAGGTCTCCGGGGTGAAAAACTGCTTTTT. The chain uses TRBV30 and TRBJ1-4, with D unresolved. The CDR3 is 17 amino acids. Germline lookup yields CDR1 GTSNPN and CDR2 SVGIG (reference sequence).

The chain links TRBV11-2 to TRBJ2-7; 11 bases match TRBD2. CDR3 length equals 15 residues. The germline gives CDR1 SGHAT, CDR2 FQNNGV. The trim removed 1 base at V and 6 bases at J, leaving 5 bases unmatched. The CDR3 loop is CASSLGLAGGGEQYF. Written as DNA, the CDR3 is TGTGCCAGCAGCTTAGGGTTAGCGGGAGGGGGCGAGCAGTACTTC.

The chain couples TRBV6-2 or TRBV6-3 to TRBJ2-1; 12 nucleotides align to TRBD2. This CDR3 is built from 18 residues. CDR1 is MNHEY, CDR2 SVGEGT, per germline. Trimming took 3 bases from V and 4 from J; bases not matched to a gene: 10. The DNA for the CDR3 is TGTGCCAGCAGTTATCATCTAGCGGGAGGGCGGACTTACAATGAGCAGTTCTTC. Protein: CASSYHLAGGRTYNEQFF.

The chain employs TRBV29-1 and TRBJ1-2; the match to TRBD1 covers 8 bases. The CDR3 length is 14 residues. Looked up from germline, CDR1 is SQVTM and CDR2 is ANQGSEA. V was clipped by 4 bases and J by 9 bases; unmatched bases: 13. Written as DNA, the CDR3 is TGCAGCGTTGTATCAGGGGGCGGAGATTTTAGCTACACCTTC. It translates to CSVVSGGGDFSYTF.

The gene calls are TRBV19 and TRBJ2-3; TRBD2 matches at 12 bases. The CDR3 consists of 16 residues. The germline CDR1 and CDR2 sequences are LNHDA and SQIVND (reference sequence). V trimming: 3 bases; J trimming: 2 bases; junction bases outside the gene matches: 3. The CDR3 sequence is CASSIRLAGATDTQYF. The CDR3 region has the DNA TGTGCCAGTAGTATTCGACTAGCGGGAGCCACAGATACGCAGTATTTT. The full variable domain, its missing parts supplied by reference TRBV19 and TRBJ2-3, is DGGITQSPKYLFRKEGQNVTLSCEQNLNHDAMYWYRQDPGQGLRLIYYSQIVNDFQKGDIAEGYSVSREKKESFPLTVTSAQKNPTAFYLCASSIRLAGATDTQYFGPGTRLTVL.

This clone has a single count. The CDR3 spells CASSLSGVRQYF. The CDR3 region has the DNA TGTGCCAGCAGCTTATCCGGGGTACGGCAGTATTTT. The chain carries TRBV7-9 and TRBJ2-3; possible D gene TRBD2, 5 bases. Trimming took 2 bases from V and 11 from J, leaving 11 bases between them. The germline CDR1 and CDR2 sequences are SEHNR and FQNEAQ (reference sequence). The CDR3 runs to 12 residues.

The chain couples TRBV30 to TRBJ2-7; TRBD2 aligns across 8 bases. Per the germline V gene, CDR1 is GTSNPN and CDR2 is SVGIG (reference sequence). CDR3 size: 14 residues. Germline trimming cut 3 bases from V and 0 bases from J; bases unmatched to any gene: 4. The CDR3 sequence is CAWSFSGTSYEQYF. CDR3 DNA sequence: TGTGCCTGGAGCTTTAGCGGGACCTCCTACGAGCAGTACTTC.

V and J are TRBV11-2 and TRBJ1-1; no definite D call. The germline CDR1 and CDR2 sequences are SGHAT and FQNNGV. The germline V and J ends were trimmed by 0 bases and 3 bases, with 11 bases remaining between them. The CDR3 is 15 amino acids. The CDR3 sequence: CASSLEIGRDTEAFF. The DNA for the CDR3 is TGTGCCAGCAGCTTAGAGATAGGGCGGGACACTGAAGCTTTCTTT.